These 15 T cell receptor beta chains were sequenced from one sample in a study of CD8 T cells in Susac syndrome. The authors reverse transcribed 0.5 to 1 ug RNA with random hexamers. TCRdb called the immunoSEQ multiplex PCR reads again in MiXCR, with one record for every CDR3 protein. The top ten hold over 0.095% of the sample, which has 250,000 to 350,000 distinct CDR3 sequences, roughly 81% seen once. The sample was CD8+ T cells from PBMCs. These TCRs come from a human donor with multiple sclerosis.

A few counts support this clonotype. V usage is TRBV6-5 and J usage is TRBJ2-7; D not certain. V was shortened by 0 bases and J by 3 bases, with 12 bases between the two germline ends. The length of the CDR3 is 15 residues. CDR1 and CDR2 (germline): MNHEY, SVGAGI. In DNA form, the CDR3 reads TGTGCCAGCAGTTACTCGCCGGCTAGTAACTACGAGCAGTACTTC. Protein: CASSYSPASNYEQYF.

V usage is TRBV4-1 and J usage is TRBJ2-3, with D uncertain. With 1 base removed from V and 4 bases from J, the gap between germline ends came to 6 bases. The CDR3 sequence is 13 residues long. CDR1 MGHRA and CDR2 YSYEKL come from the germline V gene. As DNA, the CDR3 is TGCGCCAGCAGCCAAGGGGCCCCAGATACGCAGTATTTT. Translating it yields CASSQGAPDTQYF.

The rearrangement uses TRBV27 and TRBJ2-7; 9 positions match TRBD1. Germline CDR1 is MNHEY and CDR2 is SMNVEV (reference sequence). The J segment lost 5 bases and the V segment lost 7 bases, leaving 3 bases of the junction unmatched. This CDR3 has 12 amino acids. DNA for the CDR3: TGTGCCAGCACCGGACAGGGGAACGAGCAGTACTTC. This codes for CASTGQGNEQYF.

In its sample, this clonotype was seen a few times. This chain links TRBV6-1 with TRBJ2-5; a possible D gene is TRBD1 (5 bases). Germline V gene data show CDR1 as MNHNS and CDR2 as SASEGT. The CDR3 is 13 residues long. Deletions cut 1 base from V and 3 bases from J, with 6 bases between. The CDR3 here is CASSEETEETQYF. The CDR3 DNA reads TGTGCCAGCAGTGAAGAGACAGAAGAGACCCAGTACTTC.

CDR3 nucleotide sequence: TGTGCCAGCAGCTTAAACACCCGGGGGGATACGCAGTATTTT. The encoded protein is CASSLNTRGDTQYF. The rearrangement uses TRBV13 and TRBJ2-3; D perhaps matches TRBD2 (6 bases). V shed 2 bases and J shed 6 bases, with 12 bases lying between them. Germline V gene sequence: CDR1 PRHDT, CDR2 FYEKMQ (reference sequence). The CDR3 has 14 residues.

The chain links TRBV27 to TRBJ1-5; D unclear. Germline CDR1 reads MNHEY; CDR2 reads SMNVEV (reference sequence). Trimming removed 4 bases at V and 0 bases at J, with 16 bases between. This CDR3 contains 17 residues. As DNA, the CDR3 is TGTGCCAGCAGTTCCCTTGCTGGCGGATATAGCAATCAGCCCCAGCATTTT. It is translated as CASSSLAGGYSNQPQHF.

The chain uses TRBV19 and TRBJ1-2, with 7 bases that match TRBD1. V lost 6 bases and J lost 4; bases outside the gene matches: 8. This CDR3 spans 14 amino acids. Per the germline V gene, CDR1 is LNHDA and CDR2 is SQIVND (reference sequence). CDR3 sequence: CASSRDSVFYGYTF. The DNA of the CDR3 is TGTGCCAGTAGCCGGGACAGCGTCTTCTATGGCTACACCTTC.

The J gene is TRBJ1-1, the V gene TRBV27, with 10 bases that match TRBD1. Germline-derived CDR1 and CDR2 are MNHEY and SMNVEV (reference sequence). The CDR3 has 16 residues. The J segment lost 3 bases and the V segment lost 3 bases, leaving 7 bases of the junction unmatched. The CDR3: CASSFRDRGLDTEAFF. The CDR3 region has the DNA TGTGCCAGCAGTTTCCGGGACAGGGGTTTGGACACTGAAGCTTTCTTT.

The V call is TRBV24-1, the J call TRBJ2-2, with 16 positions matching TRBD2. The CDR3 is made up of 21 amino acids. V was pared by 5 bases and J by 5 bases, with 16 bases of the junction left unmatched. The V gene's germline CDR1 is KGHDR and CDR2 SFDVKD. CDR3: CATSGLPGTSGRAVNTGELFF. CDR3 nucleotide sequence: TGTGCCACCAGTGGTCTCCCCGGGACTAGCGGGAGGGCCGTGAATACCGGGGAGCTGTTTTTT.

This chain joins TRBV6-5 and TRBJ2-3, with a weak D call TRBD2 (5 bases). The CDR3 runs 14 residues. V was clipped by 0 bases and J by 4 bases, with 8 bases between them. The V gene's germline CDR1 is MNHEY and CDR2 SVGAGI. CDR3 nucleotides: TGTGCCAGCAGTTACTCCGCGGAGGCAGATACGCAGTATTTT. It specifies CASSYSAEADTQYF.

The chain uses TRBV4-2 and TRBJ1-1; a weak D match, TRBD1 (6 bases). CDR3 length: 14 residues. The germline V gene has CDR1 LGHNA and CDR2 YNFKEQ. Trimming pared 0 bases from V and 9 bases from J, leaving 14 bases between. For the CDR3, the DNA is TGTGCCAGCAGCCAAGATTCAGGGGCACTCAAAGCTTTCTTT. Protein sequence: CASSQDSGALKAFF.

This chain connects TRBV27 to TRBJ2-3; TRBD2 is a possible D gene (7 bases). In germline, CDR1 is MNHEY, CDR2 SMNVEV (reference sequence). Trimming removed 5 bases at V and 1 base at J, with 10 bases between. The CDR3 extends over 14 amino acids. CDR3 in amino acids: CASSDGGRTDTQYF. In DNA, the CDR3 is TGTGCCAGCAGTGACGGGGGGCGCACAGATACGCAGTATTTT.

The chain recombines TRBV28 with TRBJ2-1, with TRBD2 as a possible D gene (8 bases). Per the germline V gene, CDR1 is MDHEN and CDR2 is SYDVKM. The CDR3 spans 20 residues. V was pared by 4 bases and J by 3 bases, with 28 bases between. CDR3 region: CASSSPLLAGIQGGYNEQFF. The CDR3 DNA sequence: TGTGCCAGCAGTTCCCCACTTTTAGCGGGAATCCAGGGGGGCTACAATGAGCAGTTCTTC.

This rearrangement joins TRBV28 to TRBJ1-5; tentative D call: TRBD1 (6 bases). The CDR3 is 14 amino acids. Germline assignment: CDR1 MDHEN and CDR2 SYDVKM. Trimming shortened V by 6 bases and J by 4 bases, and 13 bases separated the two germline ends. In DNA, the CDR3 is TGTGCCAGCAGGCCGGACAGCCCAAATCAGCCCCAGCATTTT. Amino acid sequence: CASRPDSPNQPQHF.

This rearrangement joins TRBV12-3 or TRBV12-4 to TRBJ1-5; D gene uncertain. The CDR3 is 14 amino acids. The V gene lost 6 bases and the J gene lost 3 bases, with 12 bases spanning the gap. The CDR3, as DNA: TGTGCCAGCAGCTCCGGGCTCTACAATCAGCCCCAGCATTTT. Translation gives CASSSGLYNQPQHF.